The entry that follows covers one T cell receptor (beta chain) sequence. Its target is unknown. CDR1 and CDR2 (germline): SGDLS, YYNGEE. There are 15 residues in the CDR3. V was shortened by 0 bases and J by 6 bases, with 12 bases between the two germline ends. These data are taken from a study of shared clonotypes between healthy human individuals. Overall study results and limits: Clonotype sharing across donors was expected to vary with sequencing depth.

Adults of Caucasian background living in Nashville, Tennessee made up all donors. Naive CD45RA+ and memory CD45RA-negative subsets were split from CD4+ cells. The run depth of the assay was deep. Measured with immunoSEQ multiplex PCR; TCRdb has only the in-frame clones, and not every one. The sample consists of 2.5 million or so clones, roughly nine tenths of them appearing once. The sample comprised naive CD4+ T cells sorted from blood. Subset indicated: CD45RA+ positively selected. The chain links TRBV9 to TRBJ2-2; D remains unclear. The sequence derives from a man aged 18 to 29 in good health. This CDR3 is CASSVATQVPGELFF. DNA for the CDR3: TGTGCCAGCAGCGTAGCTACGCAGGTACCCGGGGAGCTGTTTTTT.